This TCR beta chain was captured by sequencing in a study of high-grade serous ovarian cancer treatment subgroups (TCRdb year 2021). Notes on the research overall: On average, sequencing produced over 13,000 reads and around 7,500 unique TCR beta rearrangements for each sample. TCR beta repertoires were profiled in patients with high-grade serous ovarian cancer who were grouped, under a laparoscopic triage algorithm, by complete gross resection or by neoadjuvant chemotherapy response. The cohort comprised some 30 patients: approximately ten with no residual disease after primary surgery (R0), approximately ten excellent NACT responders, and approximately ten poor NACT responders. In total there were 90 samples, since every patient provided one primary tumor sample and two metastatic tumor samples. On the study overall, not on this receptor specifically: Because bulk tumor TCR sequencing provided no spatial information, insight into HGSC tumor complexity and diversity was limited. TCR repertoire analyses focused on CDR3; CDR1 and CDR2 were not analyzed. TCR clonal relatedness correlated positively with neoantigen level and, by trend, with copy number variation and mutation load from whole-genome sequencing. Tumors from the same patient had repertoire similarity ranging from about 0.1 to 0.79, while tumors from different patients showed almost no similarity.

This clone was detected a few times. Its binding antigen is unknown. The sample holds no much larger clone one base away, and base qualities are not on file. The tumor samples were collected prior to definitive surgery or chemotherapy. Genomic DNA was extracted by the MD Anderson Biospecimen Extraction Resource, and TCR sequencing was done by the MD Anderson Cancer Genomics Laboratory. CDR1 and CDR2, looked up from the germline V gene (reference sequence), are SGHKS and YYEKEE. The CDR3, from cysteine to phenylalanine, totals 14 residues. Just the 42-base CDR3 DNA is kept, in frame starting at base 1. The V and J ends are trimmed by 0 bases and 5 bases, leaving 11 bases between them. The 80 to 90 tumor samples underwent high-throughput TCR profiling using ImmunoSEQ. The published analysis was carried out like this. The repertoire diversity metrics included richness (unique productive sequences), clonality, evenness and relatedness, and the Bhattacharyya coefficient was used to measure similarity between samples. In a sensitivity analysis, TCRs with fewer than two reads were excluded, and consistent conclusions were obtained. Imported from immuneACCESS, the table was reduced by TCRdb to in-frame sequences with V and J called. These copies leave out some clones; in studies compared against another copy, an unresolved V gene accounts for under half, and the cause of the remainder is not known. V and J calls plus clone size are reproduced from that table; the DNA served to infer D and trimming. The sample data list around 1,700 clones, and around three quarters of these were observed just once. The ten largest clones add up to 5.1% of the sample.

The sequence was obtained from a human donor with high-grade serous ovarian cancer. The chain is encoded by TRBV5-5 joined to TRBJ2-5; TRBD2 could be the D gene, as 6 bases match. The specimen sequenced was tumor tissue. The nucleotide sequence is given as TGTGCCAGCAGCTTGGAATCACTAGCTGAGACCCAGTACTTC. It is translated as CASSLESLAETQYF.